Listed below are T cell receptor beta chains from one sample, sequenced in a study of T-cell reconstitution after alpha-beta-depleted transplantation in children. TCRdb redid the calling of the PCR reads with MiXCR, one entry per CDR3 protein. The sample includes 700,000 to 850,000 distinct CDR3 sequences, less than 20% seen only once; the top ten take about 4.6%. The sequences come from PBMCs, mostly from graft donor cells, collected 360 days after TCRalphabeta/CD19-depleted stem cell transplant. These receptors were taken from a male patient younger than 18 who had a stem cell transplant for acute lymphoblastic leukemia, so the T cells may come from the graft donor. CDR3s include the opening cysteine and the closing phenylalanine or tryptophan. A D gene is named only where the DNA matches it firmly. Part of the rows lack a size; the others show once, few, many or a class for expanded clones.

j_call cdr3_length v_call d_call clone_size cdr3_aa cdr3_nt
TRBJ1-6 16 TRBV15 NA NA CATSRDMGRFNSPLHF TGTGCCACCAGCAGAGATATGGGGCGGTTTAATTCACCCCTCCACTTT
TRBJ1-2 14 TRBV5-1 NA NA CASSRVTGYDGYTF TGCGCCAGCAGCCGAGTAACAGGGTATGATGGCTACACCTTC
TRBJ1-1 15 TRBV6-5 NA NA CASSYSSRGNTEAFF TGTGCCAGCAGTTACTCGAGTCGGGGGAACACTGAAGCTTTCTTT
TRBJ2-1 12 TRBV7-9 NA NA CASSFPTDPNYF TGTGCCAGCAGCTTTCCGACCGATCCGAATTACTTC
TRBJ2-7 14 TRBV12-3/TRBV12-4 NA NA CASSLELWAYEQYF TGTGCCAGCAGTTTAGAATTATGGGCTTACGAGCAGTACTTC
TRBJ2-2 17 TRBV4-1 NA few CASSPEPGRETTGELFF TGCGCCAGCAGCCCCGAACCCGGCAGAGAGACTACCGGGGAGCTGTTTTTT
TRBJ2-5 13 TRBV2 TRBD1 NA CATQGLYQETQYF TGTGCCACACAGGGGTTGTACCAAGAGACCCAGTACTTC
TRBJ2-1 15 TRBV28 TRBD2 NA CASSPRSGRQNEQFF TGTGCCAGCAGTCCCCGCAGCGGGAGGCAGAATGAGCAGTTCTTC
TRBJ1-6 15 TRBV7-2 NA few CASSSPPHGVLSLHF TGTGCCAGCAGCTCGCCACCGCATGGGGTGTTGTCCCTCCACTTT
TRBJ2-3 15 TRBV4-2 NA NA CASSQSKRLTDTQYF TGTGCCAGCAGCCAATCCAAGCGGCTCACAGATACGCAGTATTTT
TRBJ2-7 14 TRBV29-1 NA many CSVEGLGIPYEQYF TGCAGCGTTGAAGGGCTAGGGATCCCCTACGAGCAGTACTTC
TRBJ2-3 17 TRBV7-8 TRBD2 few CASSLEVAGSHTDTQYF TGTGCCAGCAGCTTAGAGGTAGCGGGTAGCCACACAGATACGCAGTATTTT
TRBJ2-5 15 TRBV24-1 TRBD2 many CATSDLTTGGETQYF TGTGCCACCAGTGATCTGACAACGGGGGGGGAGACCCAGTACTTC
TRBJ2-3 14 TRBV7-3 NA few CASSHPRGGTTQYF TGTGCCAGCAGCCACCCGAGGGGGGGAACTACGCAGTATTTT
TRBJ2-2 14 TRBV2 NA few CASSDFVRSGELFF TGTGCCAGCAGTGACTTTGTAAGATCCGGGGAGCTGTTTTTT
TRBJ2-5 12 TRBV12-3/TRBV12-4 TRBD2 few CASSLASGGTRF TGTGCCAGCAGTCTCGCTAGCGGGGGCACGCGCTTC
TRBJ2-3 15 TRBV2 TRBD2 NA CASSRRGLGTDTQYF TGTGCCAGCAGTCGAAGGGGACTAGGCACAGATACGCAGTATTTT
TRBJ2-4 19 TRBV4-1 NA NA CASSPTRMLAPLAKNIQYF TGCGCCAGCAGCCCTACCAGAATGCTAGCGCCTCTAGCCAAAAACATTCAGTACTTC